Below are 20 T cell receptor beta chains sequenced from a single sample in a study of cytomegalovirus exposure and HLA in healthy donors. With 60 Vbeta and 13 Jbeta primers, the PCR was carried out. Repertoires were generated with immunoSEQ multiplex PCR, while TCRdb's copy carries only in-frame clones and drops some. The table lists some 120,000 clones, over 65% of them singletons, with around 1.2% in the top ten. Specimen: PBMCs. The origin of the receptors is a middle-aged man in good health and CMV-seronegative.

The chain recombines TRBV7-2 with TRBJ2-5, with D unclear. This CDR3 has 13 residues. The V gene's germline CDR1 is SGHTA and CDR2 FQGNSA. Trimming took off 5 bases at V and 1 base at J, with 8 bases between the two ends. The CDR3 sequence: CASSRELQETQYF. The CDR3 DNA sequence: TGTGCCAGCAGCCGTGAGCTCCAAGAGACCCAGTACTTC.

This chain joins TRBV5-4 and TRBJ2-2, with 11 bases that match TRBD2. Germline trimming cut 0 bases from V and 3 bases from J; bases unmatched to any gene: 4. Per the germline V gene, CDR1 is SGHNT and CDR2 is YYREEE (reference sequence). The CDR3 totals 17 residues. This CDR3 is CASSLVAGGPDTGELFF. DNA of the CDR3: TGTGCCAGCAGCTTGGTAGCGGGAGGGCCGGACACCGGGGAGCTGTTTTTT.

V is TRBV9 and J is TRBJ2-3, with TRBD2 as a possible D gene (5 bases). Germline CDR1 SGDLS, CDR2 YYNGEE. Trimming took off 4 bases at V and 3 bases at J, with 12 bases between the two ends. This CDR3 is 14 amino acids long. CDR3 amino acids: CASSPAGVTDTQYF. CDR3 in DNA: TGTGCCAGCAGCCCGGCGGGCGTTACAGATACGCAGTATTTT.

This clone was found a few times. The chain joins TRBV11-2 to TRBJ2-2, with TRBD1 identical over 11 bases. CDR1 is SGHAT and CDR2 is FQNNGV in the germline V gene. V dropped 5 bases and J dropped 5; count of bases not matched to a gene: 13. This CDR3 has 18 residues. For the CDR3, the DNA is TGTGCCAGCAGCGTCCGGGACAGGGGGACGGTAGGGACCGGGGAGCTGTTTTTT. Protein sequence: CASSVRDRGTVGTGELFF.

The chain links TRBV6-5 to TRBJ2-7; 7 bases fit TRBD1. Germline trimming cut 4 bases from V and 1 base from J; bases unmatched to any gene: 7. The germline V gene encodes CDR1 MNHEY and CDR2 SVGAGI. This CDR3 comprises 15 residues. The CDR3 DNA is TGTGCCAGCAGTTTGGGGTTGACAGGGTCCTACGAGCAGTACTTC. It specifies CASSLGLTGSYEQYF.

The rearrangement joins TRBV2 to TRBJ2-7; D not certain. CDR1 and CDR2 (germline): SNHLY, FYNNEI. V lost 4 bases and J lost 3, with 7 bases in between. The CDR3 contains 12 residues. CDR3 nucleotides: TGTGCCAGCAGTGTCTCGTTCTACGAGCAGTACTTC. Amino acid sequence: CASSVSFYEQYF.

V is TRBV10-3 and J is TRBJ2-2; possibly TRBD1 for D (6 bases). The CDR3 consists of 15 residues. V was clipped by 5 bases and J by 7 bases, with 17 bases between them. Per germline, CDR1 ENHRY and CDR2 SYGVKD. The CDR3 DNA follows: TGTGCCATCAGTTCCTTGTGGGGGCCTGGCGGGGAGCTGTTTTTT. Amino acid sequence: CAISSLWGPGGELFF.

The J gene is TRBJ2-7, the V gene TRBV5-4; 9 bases fit TRBD1. The trim removed 6 bases at V and 7 bases at J, leaving 11 bases unmatched. The germline gives CDR1 SGHNT, CDR2 YYREEE (reference sequence). This CDR3 contains 14 residues. CDR3 sequence: CASTRTGAGREQYF. The CDR3 DNA follows: TGTGCCAGCACAAGGACAGGGGCCGGCCGGGAGCAGTACTTC.

This clone has more than one count but fewer than ten. This chain joins TRBV27 and TRBJ2-6; D may be TRBD2 (6 bases). V dropped 0 bases and J dropped 1 base, with 10 bases sitting between them. Germline CDR1 is MNHEY and CDR2 is SMNVEV (reference sequence). The CDR3 has 17 amino acids. CDR3 region: CASSLSTSQSGANVLTF. CDR3 coding DNA: TGTGCCAGCAGTTTATCGACTAGTCAATCTGGGGCCAACGTCCTGACTTTC.

The rearrangement uses TRBV25-1 and TRBJ1-2; a weak D match, TRBD1 (6 bases). Germline CDR1 MGHDK, CDR2 SYGVNS. The CDR3 spans 14 residues. Trimming pared 4 bases from V and 2 bases from J, leaving 11 bases between. The CDR3, as DNA: TGTGCCAGCAGTGTAAGGACAGAAAACTATGGCTACACCTTC. Translation: CASSVRTENYGYTF.

The rearrangement uses TRBV6-4 and TRBJ2-3; TRBD2 aligns across 8 bases. Germline lookup yields CDR1 MRHNA and CDR2 SNTAGT. The CDR3 contains 15 residues. J gave up 2 bases and V 0 bases, and 1 base lay outside the gene matches. CDR3 coding DNA: TGTGCCAGCAGTGACTCGACTAGCGCCACAGATACGCAGTATTTT. It translates to CASSDSTSATDTQYF.

CDR3 sequence: CASSRLNTGELFF. Written as DNA, the CDR3 is TGTGCCAGCAGTCGACTAAACACCGGGGAGCTGTTTTTT. The V call is TRBV6-5, the J call TRBJ2-2; possibly TRBD2 for D (5 bases). The CDR3 contains 13 residues. V was cut by 5 bases and J by 2 bases, with 6 bases left in between. Germline-derived CDR1 and CDR2 are MNHEY and SVGAGI.

The chain combines TRBV5-1 with TRBJ1-3, with 7 bases identical to TRBD1. This CDR3 region has 16 residues. V was clipped by 4 bases and J by 2 bases; unmatched bases: 9. Germline-derived CDR1 and CDR2 are SGHRS and YFSETQ. CDR3 protein: CASSGNDRVAGNTIYF. In DNA form, the CDR3 reads TGCGCCAGCAGCGGAAACGACAGGGTGGCTGGAAACACCATATATTTT.

The V and J genes are TRBV30 and TRBJ2-5; TRBD1 matches at 8 bases. Germline trimming cut 4 bases from V and 5 bases from J; bases unmatched to any gene: 15. The germline CDR1 and CDR2 sequences are GTSNPN and SVGIG (reference sequence). CDR3 length equals 16 residues. CDR3 coding DNA: TGTGCCTGGATGGGGGTTCTGACAGGGGCAAGCGAGACCCAGTACTTC. Protein: CAWMGVLTGASETQYF.

V and J are TRBV5-4 and TRBJ2-7; 7 bases fit TRBD1. Germline V gene lookup returns CDR1 SGHNT and CDR2 YYREEE (reference sequence). The CDR3 runs 15 residues. Losses at the gene ends were 3 bases for V and 0 bases for J; bases not matched to a gene: 6. The CDR3 region has the DNA TGTGCCAGCAGCTCAGGGACAGTAGACTCCTACGAGCAGTACTTC. This codes for CASSSGTVDSYEQYF.

This chain connects TRBV19 to TRBJ2-7, with D uncertain. CDR3 size: 15 residues. V lost 0 bases and J 6 bases, leaving 15 bases between the germline ends. The germline V gene encodes CDR1 LNHDA and CDR2 SQIVND (reference sequence). The CDR3 DNA sequence: TGTGCCAGTAGTATAGATAGACCGCCATTAGCCGAGCAGTACTTC. Encoded protein: CASSIDRPPLAEQYF.

This clone occurred a few times. The chain carries TRBV25-1 and TRBJ1-3; the match to TRBD1 covers 8 bases. The V gene's germline CDR1 is MGHDK and CDR2 SYGVNS. With V trimmed by 8 bases and J by 0 bases, 12 bases remained unmatched. The CDR3 has 17 residues. CDR3 DNA sequence: TGTGCCAGCCGGCCGGGGACAGGAGTCGCCTCTGGAAACACCATATATTTT. It is translated as CASRPGTGVASGNTIYF.

This chain joins TRBV6-6 and TRBJ2-7; 7 nucleotides align to TRBD2. V lost 2 bases and J lost 5; bases outside the gene matches: 12. The germline V gene encodes CDR1 MNHNY and CDR2 SVGAGI (reference sequence). This CDR3 spans 16 amino acids. The chain's CDR3 is CASSYGGVTRANEQYF. The CDR3 nucleotides read TGTGCCAGCAGTTACGGGGGGGTTACCCGGGCCAACGAGCAGTACTTC.

The chain couples TRBV2 to TRBJ2-7, with D perhaps matching TRBD1 (5 bases). V lost 3 bases to trimming and J lost 4 bases, with 16 bases between them. CDR3 length equals 15 residues. CDR1 is SNHLY and CDR2 is FYNNEI in the germline V gene. The DNA of the CDR3 is TGTGCCAGCAGTGAGCTTGGGGCAGAGAAGTACGAGCAGTACTTC. This encodes CASSELGAEKYEQYF.

With respect to this clone: The germline gene is not matched at one end of the junction; a read error may be the cause. For the CDR3, the DNA is TGTGCTAGCAGCCAAAACCAAGAGACCCAGTACTTC. Protein: CASSQNQETQYF. This sequence joins TRBV7-7 and TRBJ2-5, with D hard to call. The CDR3 spans 12 residues. The germline V gene encodes CDR1 SSHAT and CDR2 FNYEAQ (reference sequence).